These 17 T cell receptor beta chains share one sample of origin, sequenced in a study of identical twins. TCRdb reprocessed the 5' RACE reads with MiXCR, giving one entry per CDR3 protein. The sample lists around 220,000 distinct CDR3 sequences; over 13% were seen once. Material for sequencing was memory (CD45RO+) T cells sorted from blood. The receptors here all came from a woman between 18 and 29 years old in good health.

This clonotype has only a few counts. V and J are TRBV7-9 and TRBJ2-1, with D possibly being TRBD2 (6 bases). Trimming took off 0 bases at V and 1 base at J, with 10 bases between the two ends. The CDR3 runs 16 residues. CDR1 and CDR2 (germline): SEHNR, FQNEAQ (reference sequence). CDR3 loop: CASSLAVGTSYNEQFF. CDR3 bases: TGTGCCAGCAGCTTAGCGGTGGGGACTTCCTACAATGAGCAGTTCTTC. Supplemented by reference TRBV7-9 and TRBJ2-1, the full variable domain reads DTGVSQNPRHKITKRGQNVTFRCDPISEHNRLYWYRQTLGQGPEFLTYFQNEAQLEKSRLLSDRFSAERPKGSFSTLEIQRTEQGDSAMYLCASSLAVGTSYNEQFFGPGTRLTVL.

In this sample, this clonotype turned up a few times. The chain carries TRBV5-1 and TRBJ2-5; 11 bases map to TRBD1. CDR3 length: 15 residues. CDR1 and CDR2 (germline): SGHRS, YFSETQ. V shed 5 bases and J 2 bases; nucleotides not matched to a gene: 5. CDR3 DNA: TGCGCCAGCAGTGGACAGGGGGCTAAGCAAGAGACCCAGTACTTC. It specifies CASSGQGAKQETQYF.

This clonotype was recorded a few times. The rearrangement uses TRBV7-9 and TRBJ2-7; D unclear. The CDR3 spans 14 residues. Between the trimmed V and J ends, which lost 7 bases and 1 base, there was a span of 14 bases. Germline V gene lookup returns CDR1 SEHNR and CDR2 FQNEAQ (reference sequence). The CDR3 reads CASIPMGGSYEQYF. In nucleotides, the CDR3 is TGTGCCAGCATCCCCATGGGCGGATCCTACGAGCAGTACTTC. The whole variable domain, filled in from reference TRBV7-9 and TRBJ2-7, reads DTGVSQNPRHKITKRGQNVTFRCDPISEHNRLYWYRQTLGQGPEFLTYFQNEAQLEKSRLLSDRFSAERPKGSFSTLEIQRTEQGDSAMYLCASIPMGGSYEQYFGPGTRLTVT.

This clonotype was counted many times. DNA for the CDR3: TGTGCCAGCAGCCTCCGAAGCAGGTACACTGAAGCTTTCTTT. It translates to CASSLRSRYTEAFF. This sequence joins TRBV3-1 and TRBJ1-1, with D hard to call. CDR3 length equals 14 residues. Trimming removed 4 bases at V and 3 bases at J, with 12 bases between. CDR1 is LGHDT and CDR2 is YNNKEL in the germline V gene (reference sequence).

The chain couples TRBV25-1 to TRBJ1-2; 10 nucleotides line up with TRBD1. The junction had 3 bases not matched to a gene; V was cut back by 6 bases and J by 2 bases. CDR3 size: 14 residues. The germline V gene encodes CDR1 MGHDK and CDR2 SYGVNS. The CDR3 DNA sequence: TGTGCCAGCAGGGTGACAGGGGGCAACTATGGCTACACCTTC. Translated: CASRVTGGNYGYTF.

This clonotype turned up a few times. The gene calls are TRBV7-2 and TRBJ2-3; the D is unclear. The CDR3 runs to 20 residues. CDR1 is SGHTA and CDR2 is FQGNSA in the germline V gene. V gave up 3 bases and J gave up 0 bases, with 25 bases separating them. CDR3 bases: TGTGCCAGCAGCTTCGCTGCACCTAGGACGGAAAAAGCAAGCACAGATACGCAGTATTTT. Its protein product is CASSFAAPRTEKASTDTQYF.

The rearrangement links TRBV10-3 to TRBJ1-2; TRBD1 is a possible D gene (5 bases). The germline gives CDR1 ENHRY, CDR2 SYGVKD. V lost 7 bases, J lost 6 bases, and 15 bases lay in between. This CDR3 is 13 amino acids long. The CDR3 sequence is CAITWDVGDGYTF. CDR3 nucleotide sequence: TGTGCCATCACCTGGGACGTCGGAGATGGCTACACCTTC.

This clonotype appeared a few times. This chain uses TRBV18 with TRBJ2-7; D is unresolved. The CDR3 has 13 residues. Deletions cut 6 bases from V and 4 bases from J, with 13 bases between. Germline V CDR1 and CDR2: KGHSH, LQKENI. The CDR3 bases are TGTGCCAGCTCTGATCGAGAAGGGTACGAGCAGTACTTC. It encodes CASSDREGYEQYF.

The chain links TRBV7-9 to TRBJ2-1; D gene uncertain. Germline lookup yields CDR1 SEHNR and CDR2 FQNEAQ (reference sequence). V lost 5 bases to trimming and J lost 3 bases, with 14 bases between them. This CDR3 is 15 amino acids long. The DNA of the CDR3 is TGTGCCAGCAGCCCGAGGACCCCCAGCTACAATGAGCAGTTCTTC. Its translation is CASSPRTPSYNEQFF.

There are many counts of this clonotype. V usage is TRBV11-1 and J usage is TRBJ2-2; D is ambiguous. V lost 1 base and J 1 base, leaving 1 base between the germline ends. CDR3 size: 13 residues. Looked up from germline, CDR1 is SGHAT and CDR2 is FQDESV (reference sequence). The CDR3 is CASSLVNTGELFF. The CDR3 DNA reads TGTGCCAGCAGCTTAGTGAACACCGGGGAGCTGTTTTTT.

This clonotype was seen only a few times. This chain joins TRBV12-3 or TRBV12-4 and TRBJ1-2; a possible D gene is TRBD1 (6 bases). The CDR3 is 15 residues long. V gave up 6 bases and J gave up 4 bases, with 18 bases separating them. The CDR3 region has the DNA TGTGCCAGCAGGGAACACAGGGCTGGGGGCTATGGCTACACCTTC. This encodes CASREHRAGGYGYTF.

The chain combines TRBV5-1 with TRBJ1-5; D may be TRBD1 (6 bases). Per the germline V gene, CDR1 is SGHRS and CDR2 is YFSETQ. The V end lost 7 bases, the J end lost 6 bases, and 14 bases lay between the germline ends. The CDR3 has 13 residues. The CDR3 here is CASSGEGGQPQHF. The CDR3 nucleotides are TGCGCCAGCTCGGGGGAAGGGGGTCAGCCCCAGCATTTT.

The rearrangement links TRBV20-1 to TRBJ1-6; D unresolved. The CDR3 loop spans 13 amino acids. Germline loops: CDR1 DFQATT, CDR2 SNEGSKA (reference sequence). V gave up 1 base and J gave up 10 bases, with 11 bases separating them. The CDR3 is CSARGQAGSPLHF. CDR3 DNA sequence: TGCAGTGCTAGAGGGCAGGCGGGGTCACCCCTCCACTTT.

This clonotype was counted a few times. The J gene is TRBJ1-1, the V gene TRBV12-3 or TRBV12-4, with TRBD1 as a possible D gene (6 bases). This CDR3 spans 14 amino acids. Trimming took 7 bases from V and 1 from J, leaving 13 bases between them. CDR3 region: CASTPGAQNTEAFF. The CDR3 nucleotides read TGTGCCAGCACACCAGGGGCTCAGAACACTGAAGCTTTCTTT.

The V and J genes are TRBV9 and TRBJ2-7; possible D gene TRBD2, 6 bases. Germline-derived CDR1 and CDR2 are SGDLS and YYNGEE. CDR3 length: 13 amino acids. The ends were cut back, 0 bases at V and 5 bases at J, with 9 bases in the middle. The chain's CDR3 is CASSVVEGNEQYF. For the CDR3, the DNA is TGTGCCAGCAGCGTAGTGGAGGGAAACGAGCAGTACTTC.

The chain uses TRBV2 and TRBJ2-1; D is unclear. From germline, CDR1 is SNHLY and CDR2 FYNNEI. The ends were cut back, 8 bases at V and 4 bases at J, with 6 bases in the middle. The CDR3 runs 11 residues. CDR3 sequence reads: CASQEYNEQFF. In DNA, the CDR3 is TGTGCCAGCCAGGAATACAATGAGCAGTTCTTC.

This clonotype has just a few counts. The CDR3 spells CASSLARGGTDTQYF. The CDR3 nucleotides are TGCGCCAGCAGCTTGGCTAGAGGGGGCACAGATACGCAGTATTTT. The rearrangement links TRBV5-1 to TRBJ2-3; TRBD1 or TRBD2 may be the D gene (5 bases each). CDR1 and CDR2 from the germline V gene are SGHRS and YFSETQ. V was shortened by 0 bases and J by 1 base, with 9 bases between the two germline ends. The CDR3 is 15 amino acids.